This TCR beta chain comes out of a study of T cell repertoires in cytomegalovirus infection. Study-wide results and caveats: Cumulative public TCR beta family frequency identified carriers of CMV plus the relevant HLA.

Points on this clonotype: Its target is not known.

Per germline, CDR1 SQVTM and CDR2 ANQGSEA. The V gene lost 0 bases and the J gene lost 7 bases, with 10 bases spanning the gap. The CDR3 extends over 13 amino acids. TCRdb called the reads again in MiXCR, with one record for every CDR3 protein. The sample lists hundreds of thousands of distinct CDR3 sequences, about 33% seen once, with 15% to 20% in the top ten. Sequencing was performed on cultured PBMCs, taken from culture after CMV antigen stimulation. The rearrangement joins TRBV29-1 to TRBJ1-5; D remains ambiguous. This receptor was identified in a human donor in good health (CMV status not recorded). Some clones in this sample may be carry-over from other donors' samples. CDR3 nucleotides: TGCAGCGTTGAAGATCGAGAAGGCCAGCCCCAGCATTTT. Translating gives CSVEDREGQPQHF.